The entry that follows covers one TCR beta chain sequence. The target antigen is unknown. Germline CDR1 reads SGHRS; CDR2 reads YFSETQ. This CDR3 comprises 14 residues. Trimming stripped 5 bases from V and 6 bases from J, with 16 bases between. Repertoires were generated with immunoSEQ multiplex PCR, while TCRdb's copy carries only in-frame clones and drops some. The table shows approximately 100,000 clones, with approximately 86% occurring only once. This specimen belongs to a study of T cell responses to AZD1222 COVID-19 vaccine. General study findings and limits: Repertoires in all cases were sampled only once the peak T cell response had passed. Only a handful of AZD1222 recipients tested seropositive at baseline. Vaccine-associated CD4 TCRs ranged over spike, dominating at 160-218 and 743-854. The donor cohort was predominantly white British with a female majority, and clonal diversity may have been underestimated.

The origin of this receptor is an adult in good health. The sequencing here drew on peripheral blood, taken on day 0 of AZD1222 vaccination. V and J are TRBV5-1 and TRBJ2-3; D is unclear. CDR3 sequence: CASRKTAFTDTQYF. The CDR3 DNA reads as TGCGCCAGCAGAAAAACAGCCTTCACTGATACGCAGTATTTT.